The present T cell receptor (beta chain) was sequenced within a study of glioma-infiltrating T cells. Study conclusions and caveats: CDR3 overlap between tissue and blood was very small. Non-neoplastic patients had below-expected tissue-blood divergence, while all gliomas exceeded expectation.

Germline CDR1 is KGHSH and CDR2 is LQKENI. The CDR3 extends over 15 amino acids. V was pared by 3 bases and J by 3 bases, with 12 bases between. This clonotype was picked up many times. No antigen is known for it. Amplification of TCR alpha and beta CDR3 regions from RNA used iRepertoire nested multiplex PCR. Tissue mRNA or PBMC total RNA, roughly 100-400 ng, went into one-step reverse transcription and amplification. Using its own MiXCR run on the multiplex PCR reads, TCRdb lists one record per CDR3 protein. The profile shows some 22,000 distinct CDR3 sequences, 20% to 25% of them singletons. Sequencing was done on a sample of glioma tissue, nonneoplastic brain tissue, or PBMCs (not recorded which). The clonotype originates from a human donor with low-grade glioma or glioblastoma, undergoing nonglioma brain surgery, or in good health (not recorded which). The rearrangement uses TRBV18 and TRBJ1-5; D perhaps matches TRBD1 (5 bases). For the CDR3, the DNA is TGTGCCAGCTCACCGCAACCGGGACCCAATCAGCCCCAGCATTTT. Amino acid sequence: CASSPQPGPNQPQHF.